This entry features one TCR beta chain sequence. Its antigen is currently unknown. One junction end disagrees with the germline gene, perhaps due to a read error. The sample is drawn from a study of cytomegalovirus exposure and HLA in healthy donors. The length of the CDR3 is 13 residues. The germline gives CDR1 SNHLY, CDR2 FYNNEI. The study, taken as a whole, reports: The productive fraction for most TCR beta V segments was about 87% or about 30% in an earlier analysis.

A multiplex PCR was run with 60 Vbeta primers and 13 Jbeta primers. The table came from immunoSEQ multiplex PCR; TCRdb's copy has only in-frame clones and leaves some out. This table has 77,000 or so clones, over 70% appearing once. Sequenced: PBMCs. The chain employs TRBV2 and TRBJ1-5, with D perhaps TRBD1 (5 bases). The TCR originated in a middle-aged woman in good health and CMV-seronegative. The CDR3 DNA reads TGTGCCAGCAGTGTCGACAGCAAGCAGCCCCAGCATTTT. Its protein product is CASSVDSKQPQHF. Full variable domain (remainder filled in from reference TRBV2 and TRBJ1-5): EPEVTQTPSHQVTQMGQEVILRCVPISNHLYFYWYRQILGQKVEFLVSFYNNEISEKSEIFDDQFSVERPDGSNFTLKIRSTKLEDSAMYFCASSVDSKQPQHFGDGTRLSIL.